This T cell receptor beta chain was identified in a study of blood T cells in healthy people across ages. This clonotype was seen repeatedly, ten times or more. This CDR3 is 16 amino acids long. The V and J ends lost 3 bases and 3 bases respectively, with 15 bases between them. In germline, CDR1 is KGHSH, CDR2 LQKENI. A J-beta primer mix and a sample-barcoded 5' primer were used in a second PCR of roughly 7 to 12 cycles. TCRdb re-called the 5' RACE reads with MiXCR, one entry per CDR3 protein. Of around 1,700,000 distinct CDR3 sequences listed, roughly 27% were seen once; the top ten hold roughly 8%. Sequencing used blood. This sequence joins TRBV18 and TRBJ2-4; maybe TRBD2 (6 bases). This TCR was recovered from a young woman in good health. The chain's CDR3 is CASSPGGFDGKNIQYF. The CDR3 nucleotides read TGTGCCAGCTCACCCGGAGGGTTCGACGGCAAAAACATTCAGTACTTC.